The clone carrying this TCR beta chain was found a few times. This entry comes from a study of T cells after yellow fever vaccination. Study information: Fractions of limited cellularity were prepared by means of SMART-Seq v4 Ultra Low Input.

CDR3 size: 16 residues. Per the germline V gene, CDR1 is LGHNA and CDR2 is YSLEER. V gave up 0 bases and J gave up 5 bases, with 13 bases separating them. Template-switching 5'RACE yielded the TCR cDNA; a universal primer site and UMIs were added in the process. MiXCR, applied by TCRdb to the 5' RACE reads, yields one record per CDR3 protein. The repertoire holds about 150,000 distinct CDR3 sequences, with approximately 6.2% as singletons. The chain recombines TRBV4-3 with TRBJ1-4; no definite D call. This clonotype was sampled from a man younger than 35 who received the YFV17D yellow fever vaccine. The sample in question was CD4+ T cells sorted from PBMCs, obtained on the day of the first yellow fever vaccination. The CDR3 is CASSQDLWDQNEKLFF. CDR3 nucleotide sequence: TGCGCCAGCAGCCAAGATCTTTGGGATCAGAATGAAAAACTGTTTTTT.